The clone carrying this T cell receptor (beta chain) was seen only once. As yet, its antigen is unknown. These data come from a study of cytomegalovirus exposure and HLA in healthy donors. In germline, CDR1 is MDHEN, CDR2 SYDVKM. CDR3 size: 15 residues. Trimming took 7 bases from V and 1 from J, leaving 16 bases between them. PCR involved 60 Vbeta and 13 Jbeta primers. Sequencing was performed with immunoSEQ multiplex PCR; in TCRdb, only in-frame clones are kept and a portion is missing. Of over 100,000 clones listed, about 69% are singletons. Despite likely unrecorded immune exposures, the donors were nominally healthy at the time of sampling. Findings of the study overall: Later on, an analysis tied about 17,000 TCR beta sequences to HLA alleles at 0.05 false discovery rate. In a later analysis, a genetic analysis reported fewer productive-TCR N-insertions in an Asian-associated ancestry cluster than the cohort average. Several of the most significant clusters were apparently associated with common viral pathogens in a later analysis.

This chain connects TRBV28 to TRBJ1-2; D not resolved. Sequencing was done on a sample of PBMCs. The source is a human donor in good health. The CDR3 region has the DNA TGTGCCAGCACCGCACCTGGCAGGCTTAACTATGGCTACACCTTC. This codes for CASTAPGRLNYGYTF.